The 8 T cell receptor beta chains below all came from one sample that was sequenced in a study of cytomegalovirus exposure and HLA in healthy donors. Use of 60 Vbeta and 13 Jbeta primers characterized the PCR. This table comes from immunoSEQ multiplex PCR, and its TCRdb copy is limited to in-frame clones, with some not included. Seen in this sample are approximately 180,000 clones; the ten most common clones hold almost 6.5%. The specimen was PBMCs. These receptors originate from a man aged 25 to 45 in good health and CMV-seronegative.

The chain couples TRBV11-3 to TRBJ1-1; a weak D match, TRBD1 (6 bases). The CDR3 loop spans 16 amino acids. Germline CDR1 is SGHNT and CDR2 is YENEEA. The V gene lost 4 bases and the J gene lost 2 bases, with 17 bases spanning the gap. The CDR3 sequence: CASSSGGRGRNTEAFF. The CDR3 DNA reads TGTGCCAGCAGCTCGGGGGGGCGGGGCAGAAACACTGAAGCTTTCTTT.

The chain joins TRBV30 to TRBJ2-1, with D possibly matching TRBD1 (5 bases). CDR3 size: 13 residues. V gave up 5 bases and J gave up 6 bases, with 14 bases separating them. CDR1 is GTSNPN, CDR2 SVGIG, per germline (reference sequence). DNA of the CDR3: TGTGCCTGGGGAAAGGGGAATAGCAATGAGCAGTTCTTC. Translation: CAWGKGNSNEQFF.

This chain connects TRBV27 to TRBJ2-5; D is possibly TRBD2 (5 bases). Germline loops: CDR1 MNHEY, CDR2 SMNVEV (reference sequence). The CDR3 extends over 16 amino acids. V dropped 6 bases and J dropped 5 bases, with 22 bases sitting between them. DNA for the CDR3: TGTGCCAGCAGCTGGAGAGACTATGATAAAGTGGAGACCCAGTACTTC. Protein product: CASSWRDYDKVETQYF.

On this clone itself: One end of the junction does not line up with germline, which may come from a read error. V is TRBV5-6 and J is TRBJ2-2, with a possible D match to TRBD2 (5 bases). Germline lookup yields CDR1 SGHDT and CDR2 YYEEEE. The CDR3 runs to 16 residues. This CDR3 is CASRHKNRNEHRGAVF. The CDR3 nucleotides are TGTGCCAGCAGACATAAAAACCGAAACGAACACCGGGGAGCTGTTTTT.

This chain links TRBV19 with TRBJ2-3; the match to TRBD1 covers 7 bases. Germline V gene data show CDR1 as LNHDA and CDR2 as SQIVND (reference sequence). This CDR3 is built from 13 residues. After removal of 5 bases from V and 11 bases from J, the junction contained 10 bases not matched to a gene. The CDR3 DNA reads TGTGCCAGTAGTCTATTGGGACAGTTGTTGCAGTATTTT. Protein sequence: CASSLLGQLLQYF.

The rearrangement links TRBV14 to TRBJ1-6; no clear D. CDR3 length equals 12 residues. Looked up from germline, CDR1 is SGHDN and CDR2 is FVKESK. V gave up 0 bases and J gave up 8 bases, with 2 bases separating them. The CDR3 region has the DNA TGTGCCAGCAGCCAAGACTATTCACCCCTCCACTTT. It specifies CASSQDYSPLHF.

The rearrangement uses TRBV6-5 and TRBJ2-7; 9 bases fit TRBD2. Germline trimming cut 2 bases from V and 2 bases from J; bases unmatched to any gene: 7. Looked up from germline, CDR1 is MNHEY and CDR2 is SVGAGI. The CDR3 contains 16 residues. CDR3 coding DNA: TGTGCCAGCAGTTACGGGGGCGGGGGGGAAGCCTACGAGCAGTACTTC. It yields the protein CASSYGGGGEAYEQYF.

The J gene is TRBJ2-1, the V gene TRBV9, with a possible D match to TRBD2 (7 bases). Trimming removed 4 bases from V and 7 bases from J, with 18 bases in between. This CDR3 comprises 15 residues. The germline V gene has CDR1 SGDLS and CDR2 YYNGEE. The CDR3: CASSPRSAGQNEQFF. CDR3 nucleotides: TGTGCCAGCAGCCCCCGTTCAGCGGGACAAAATGAGCAGTTCTTC.